Reported below is one T cell receptor beta chain. The sample belongs to a study of long-term antiretroviral therapy in people with HIV. CDR3 size: 15 residues. CDR1 is SGHTA, CDR2 FQGNSA, per germline. Deletions cut 1 base from V and 2 bases from J, with 12 bases between. This was the immunoSEQ v3.0 assay at survey level. Sequencing was performed with immunoSEQ multiplex PCR; in TCRdb, only in-frame clones are kept and a portion is missing. The data contain about 25,000 clones, about 80% of them singletons. The receptor's source is a woman aged 40 to 50 with HIV. This rearrangement joins TRBV7-2 to TRBJ2-7, with D tentatively TRBD2 (6 bases). Sequencing used unsorted PBMCs, obtained 1.1 years before starting antiretroviral therapy. The CDR3 nucleotides read TGTGCCAGCAGCTTAGTTGGTAGCGGTACCTACGAGCAGTACTTC. It specifies CASSLVGSGTYEQYF. The full variable domain, its missing parts supplied by reference TRBV7-2 and TRBJ2-7, is GAGVSQSPSNKVTEKGKDVELRCDPISGHTALYWYRQSLGQGLEFLIYFQGNSAPDKSGLPSDRFSAERTGGSVSTLTIQRTQQEDSAVYLCASSLVGSGTYEQYFGPGTRLTVT.